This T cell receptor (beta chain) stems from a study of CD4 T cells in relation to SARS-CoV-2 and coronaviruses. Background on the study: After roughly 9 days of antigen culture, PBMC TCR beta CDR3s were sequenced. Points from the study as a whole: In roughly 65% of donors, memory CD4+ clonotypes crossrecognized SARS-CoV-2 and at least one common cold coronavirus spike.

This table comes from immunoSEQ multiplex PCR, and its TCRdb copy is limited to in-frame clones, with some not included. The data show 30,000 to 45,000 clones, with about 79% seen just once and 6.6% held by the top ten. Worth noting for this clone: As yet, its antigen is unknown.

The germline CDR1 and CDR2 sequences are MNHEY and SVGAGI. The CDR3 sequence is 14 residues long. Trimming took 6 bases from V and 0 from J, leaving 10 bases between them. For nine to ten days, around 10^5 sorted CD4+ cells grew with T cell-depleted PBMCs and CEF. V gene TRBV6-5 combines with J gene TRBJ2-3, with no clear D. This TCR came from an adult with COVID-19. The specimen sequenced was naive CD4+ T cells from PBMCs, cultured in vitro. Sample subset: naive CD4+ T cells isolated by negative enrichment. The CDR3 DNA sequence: TGTGCCAGCAGCAGATTCGGCAGCACAGATACGCAGTATTTT. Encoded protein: CASSRFGSTDTQYF.